Presented here are 23 T cell receptor beta chains from one specimen sequenced in a study of cytomegalovirus exposure and HLA in healthy donors. With 60 Vbeta and 13 Jbeta primers, the PCR was carried out. The repertoire was sequenced with immunoSEQ multiplex PCR; TCRdb's copy has only in-frame clones and lacks some. The sample records 150,000 to 200,000 clones, roughly 87% being singletons. The sample taken for sequencing was PBMCs. These receptors all come from a girl under three years old in good health and CMV-seronegative.

Note on this clone: An end of the junction does not agree with germline; a read error may underlie this. This rearrangement joins TRBV7-9 to TRBJ1-5, with 8 nucleotides matching TRBD1. CDR3 size: 13 residues. CDR1 and CDR2 from the germline V gene are SEHNR and FQNEAQ (reference sequence). The CDR3 nucleotides are TGTTCCAGCAGCATCAGGGGGCCGGGGCCCCAGCATTTT. Residues: CSSSIRGPGPQHF.

The chain carries TRBV7-8 and TRBJ1-2; 9 nucleotides line up with TRBD1. CDR3 length: 14 amino acids. Germline CDR1 SGHVS, CDR2 FQNEAQ. V gave up 1 base and J gave up 5 bases; unmatched junction bases: 2. The CDR3 reads CASSLGGTGYGYTF. The CDR3 coding sequence is TGTGCCAGCAGCTTAGGGGGGACAGGGTATGGCTACACCTTC.

The chain couples TRBV6-1 to TRBJ1-2; 8 nucleotides agree with TRBD1. After removal of 6 bases from V and 8 bases from J, the junction contained 11 bases not matched to a gene. The CDR3 covers 14 residues. Germline V gene lookup returns CDR1 MNHNS and CDR2 SASEGT. CDR3 DNA: TGTGCCAGCAGAGCGGACAGGGTAGTTTGGGGCTACACCTTC. Its translation: CASRADRVVWGYTF.

The chain combines TRBV29-1 with TRBJ2-1, with TRBD2 matching 10 bases. The germline CDR1 and CDR2 sequences are SQVTM and ANQGSEA. The V and J ends lost 4 bases and 0 bases, in that order; junction bases with no gene match: 6. The CDR3 is 16 residues long. CDR3 protein: CSVVSGGLLSYNEQFF. DNA of the CDR3: TGCAGCGTTGTTAGCGGGGGGCTTCTCTCCTACAATGAGCAGTTCTTC.

The rearrangement uses TRBV30 and TRBJ1-5; D is unclear. The germline CDR1 and CDR2 sequences are GTSNPN and SVGIG (reference sequence). The V gene lost 0 bases and the J gene lost 6 bases, with 6 bases spanning the gap. The CDR3 runs to 12 residues. The CDR3 DNA reads as TGTGCCTGGAGTGTAGCGGGTCAGCCCCAGCATTTT. This translates into CAWSVAGQPQHF.

This clone was seen just once. The V call is TRBV5-4, the J call TRBJ2-2, with D possibly matching TRBD2 (5 bases). CDR1 and CDR2 from the germline V gene are SGHNT and YYREEE (reference sequence). V dropped 0 bases and J dropped 4 bases, with 13 bases sitting between them. The CDR3 consists of 16 residues. The CDR3 reads CASSLGAGGGTGELFF. DNA of the CDR3: TGTGCCAGCAGCTTGGGGGCTGGAGGTGGCACCGGGGAGCTGTTTTTT.

This chain uses TRBV5-4 with TRBJ2-5; weak D call: TRBD2 (6 bases). V was trimmed by 6 bases and J by 0 bases, leaving 12 bases between them. CDR1 and CDR2 from the germline V gene are SGHNT and YYREEE (reference sequence). The CDR3 has 14 amino acids. The CDR3 region is CASTPRGNQETQYF. CDR3 sequence (DNA): TGTGCCAGCACCCCCCGGGGGAACCAAGAGACCCAGTACTTC.

The genes are TRBV9 and TRBJ1-5; a weak D match, TRBD1 (5 bases). The V gene's germline CDR1 is SGDLS and CDR2 YYNGEE. V was clipped by 0 bases and J by 7 bases, with 17 bases between them. This CDR3 region has 16 residues. The CDR3 sequence is CASSVAGSGGLQPQHF. For the CDR3, the DNA is TGTGCCAGCAGCGTAGCGGGCTCGGGGGGATTACAGCCCCAGCATTTT.

The chain combines TRBV18 with TRBJ2-1; TRBD1 aligns across 9 bases. CDR1 and CDR2 (germline): KGHSH, LQKENI. This CDR3 region has 15 residues. V lost 4 bases, J lost 15 bases, and 16 bases stayed unmatched. CDR3 in DNA: TGTGCCAGCTCACTGATACAGGGGGCGGCGGGAAGTTCGTTCTTC. This gives the protein CASSLIQGAAGSSFF. Together with reference TRBV18 and TRBJ2-1, the CDR3 gives the full variable domain: NAGVMQNPRHLVRRRGQEARLRCSPMKGHSHVYWYRQLPEEGLKFMVYLQKENIIDESGMPKERFSAEFPKEGPSILRIQQVVRGDSAAYFCASSLIQGAAGSSFFGPGTRLTVL.

The V and J genes are TRBV7-3 and TRBJ2-6; 7 bases agree with TRBD1. The CDR3 runs 15 residues. V lost 4 bases to trimming and J lost 1 base; unmatched junction nucleotides: 1. The germline CDR1 and CDR2 sequences are SGHTA and FQGTGA. The CDR3 loop reads CASSSGGSGANVLTF. The DNA of the CDR3 is TGTGCCAGCAGCTCAGGGGGATCTGGGGCCAACGTCCTGACTTTC.

The V call is TRBV6-1, the J call TRBJ2-5, with D hard to call. The J call is uncertain, as TRBJ2-7 better fits the DNA end. The CDR3 is made up of 11 amino acids. Germline V gene lookup returns CDR1 MNHNS and CDR2 SASEGT. As DNA, the CDR3 is TGTGCCAGCAGTGAACACTACGAGCAGTACTTC. Amino acid sequence: CASSEHYEQYF.

The chain uses TRBV6-1 and TRBJ2-7; 7 bases map to TRBD1. V shed 5 bases, J shed 7 bases, and the junction held 11 bases outside the gene matches. Germline lookup yields CDR1 MNHNS and CDR2 SASEGT. The CDR3 extends over 14 amino acids. The CDR3 bases are TGTGCCAGCAGTACCTACACAGGGGTACGGGAGCAGTACTTC. This sequence encodes CASSTYTGVREQYF.

The CDR3 coding sequence is TGTGCCAGCAGTCGTGAGAGCTCTGGAAACACCATATATTTT. Its protein is CASSRESSGNTIYF. The V gene is TRBV6-5, the J gene TRBJ1-3, with D unclear. Trimming cost V 5 bases and J 0 bases, with 8 bases left between them. Germline V gene data show CDR1 as MNHEY and CDR2 as SVGAGI. CDR3 length equals 14 residues.

This chain joins TRBV5-1 and TRBJ2-3; 9 bases are a match to TRBD2. The V gene's germline CDR1 is SGHRS and CDR2 YFSETQ. Trimming at V came to 1 base and at J to 2 bases, leaving 5 bases not matched to a gene. This CDR3 comprises 16 residues. The CDR3 nucleotides are TGCGCCAGCAGCTTGTTAGCGGGGGCCCCCACAGATACGCAGTATTTT. This encodes CASSLLAGAPTDTQYF.

The chain uses TRBV27 and TRBJ2-7, with a tentative D call TRBD2 (5 bases). Trimming took 3 bases from V and 7 from J, leaving 7 bases between them. The CDR3 runs 11 residues. Germline V gives CDR1 MNHEY, CDR2 SMNVEV (reference sequence). For the CDR3, the DNA is TGTGCCAGCAGTTTCCGGGATGAGCAGTACTTC. It specifies CASSFRDEQYF.

The rearrangement links TRBV9 to TRBJ1-1; D gene uncertain. Germline V lookup: CDR1 SGDLS, CDR2 YYNGEE. This CDR3 is 18 amino acids long. Trimming left V 4 bases short and J 0 bases short, with 22 bases between. This CDR3 is CASSSRAAAGYMNTEAFF. The CDR3, as DNA: TGTGCCAGCAGCTCGCGGGCAGCGGCGGGGTACATGAACACTGAAGCTTTCTTT. The variable domain in full, with the rest retrieved from reference TRBV9 and TRBJ1-1, is DSGVTQTPKHLITATGQRVTLRCSPRSGDLSVYWYQQSLDQGLQFLIQYYNGEERAKGNILERFSAQQFPDLHSELNLSSLELGDSALYFCASSSRAAAGYMNTEAFFGQGTRLTVV.

This chain links TRBV19 with TRBJ2-4; 8 bases map to TRBD2. Trimming at V came to 3 bases and at J to 7 bases, leaving 5 bases not matched to a gene. CDR1 LNHDA and CDR2 SQIVND come from the germline V gene (reference sequence). CDR3 size: 14 residues. This CDR3 is CASSIRGGRNIQYF. The CDR3 DNA reads TGTGCCAGTAGTATTCGGGGGGGCCGTAACATTCAGTACTTC. The complete variable domain, with remaining parts taken from reference TRBV19 and TRBJ2-4, reads DGGITQSPKYLFRKEGQNVTLSCEQNLNHDAMYWYRQDPGQGLRLIYYSQIVNDFQKGDIAEGYSVSREKKESFPLTVTSAQKNPTAFYLCASSIRGGRNIQYFGAGTRLSVL.

This clone was seen only a few times. This chain uses TRBV27 with TRBJ1-2; 9 positions match TRBD1. Trimming at V came to 7 bases and at J to 8 bases, leaving 11 bases not matched to a gene. The CDR3 sequence is 14 residues long. Germline CDR1 reads MNHEY; CDR2 reads SMNVEV (reference sequence). The CDR3 here is CASTQTGTGKGYTF. The CDR3 nucleotides are TGTGCCAGCACCCAGACCGGGACAGGGAAAGGCTACACCTTC.

The chain employs TRBV7-2 and TRBJ2-3; 11 positions match TRBD2. In germline, CDR1 is SGHTA, CDR2 FQGNSA. The CDR3 is made up of 15 amino acids. V shed 3 bases, J shed 5 bases, and the junction held 4 bases outside the gene matches. DNA for the CDR3: TGTGCCAGCAGCTTTAGCGGGGGGGCCCAAGATACGCAGTATTTT. Translated: CASSFSGGAQDTQYF.

The J gene is TRBJ2-5, the V gene TRBV7-6; maybe TRBD1 (6 bases). Germline V gene data show CDR1 as SGHVS and CDR2 as FNYEAQ. The CDR3 extends over 17 amino acids. The germline V and J ends were trimmed by 3 bases and 0 bases, with 17 bases remaining between them. The CDR3: CASSFPPGQTYQETQYF. The CDR3 DNA is TGTGCCAGCAGCTTCCCCCCAGGACAGACGTACCAAGAGACCCAGTACTTC.

Concerning this clone: Germline and junction disagree at one end, which may indicate a read error. The genes are TRBV7-9 and TRBJ2-7; the D gene is possibly TRBD2 (5 bases). The CDR3 length is 16 residues. Germline CDR1 reads SEHNR; CDR2 reads FQNEAQ (reference sequence). The CDR3 bases are TGTTCCAGCAGCTTAGAAGCGGAAATCTACTCCTACGAGCAGTACTTC. The encoded protein is CSSSLEAEIYSYEQYF.

This clone was observed once. The chain recombines TRBV19 with TRBJ2-7; 11 nucleotides match TRBD1. The CDR3 runs 13 residues. The V and J ends lost 8 bases and 5 bases, in that order; junction bases with no gene match: 5. The germline gives CDR1 LNHDA, CDR2 SQIVND (reference sequence). The CDR3 nucleotides are TGTGCCAGTGGGACAGGGGGTCTCGACGAGCAGTACTTC. Protein sequence: CASGTGGLDEQYF.

The chain recombines TRBV5-1 with TRBJ1-6, with D possibly being TRBD1 (6 bases). From germline, CDR1 is SGHRS and CDR2 YFSETQ. The CDR3 consists of 15 residues. Trimming took 4 bases from V and 3 from J, leaving 11 bases between them. CDR3 in amino acids: CASSPDRLYNSPLHF. CDR3 sequence (DNA): TGCGCCAGCAGCCCTGACAGGCTCTATAATTCACCCCTCCACTTT.